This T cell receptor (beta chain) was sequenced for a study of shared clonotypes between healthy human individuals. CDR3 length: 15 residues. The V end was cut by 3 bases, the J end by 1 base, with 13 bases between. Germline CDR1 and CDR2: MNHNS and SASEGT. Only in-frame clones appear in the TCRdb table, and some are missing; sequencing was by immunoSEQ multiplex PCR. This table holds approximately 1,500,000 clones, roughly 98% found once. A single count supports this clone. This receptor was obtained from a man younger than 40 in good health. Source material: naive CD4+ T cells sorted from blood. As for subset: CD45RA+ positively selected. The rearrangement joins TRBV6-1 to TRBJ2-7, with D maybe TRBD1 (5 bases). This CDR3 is CASSESGLLSYEQYF. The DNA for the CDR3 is TGTGCCAGCAGTGAGTCAGGGTTATTATCCTACGAGCAGTACTTC.